These 29 T cell receptor beta chains were all obtained from the same sample, sequenced in a study of cytomegalovirus exposure and HLA in healthy donors. Using immunoSEQ multiplex PCR, the repertoire was profiled, and TCRdb retains in-frame clones only, with some absent. Of around 180,000 clones listed, over 65% were seen once; the top ten hold roughly 6.5%. Sequencing used PBMCs. Receptors were obtained from a man between 18 and 35 years old in good health and CMV-seropositive.

This clone has only a few counts. The V and J genes are TRBV7-2 and TRBJ2-6; D not resolved. The CDR3 is made up of 14 amino acids. The V end was cut by 0 bases, the J end by 4 bases, with 4 bases between. From germline, CDR1 is SGHTA and CDR2 FQGNSA. This chain's CDR3 is CASSLASGANVLTF. CDR3 in DNA: TGTGCCAGCAGCTTAGCCTCCGGGGCCAACGTCCTGACTTTC.

A few counts support this clone. This chain joins TRBV5-1 and TRBJ1-2; TRBD1 matches 9 bases. CDR1 SGHRS and CDR2 YFSETQ come from the germline V gene. The CDR3 is 14 amino acids. Losses at the gene ends were 2 bases for V and 6 bases for J; bases not matched to a gene: 5. CDR3 sequence reads: CASSFGQGLDGYTF. As DNA, the CDR3 is TGCGCCAGCAGCTTCGGACAGGGGTTAGATGGCTACACCTTC.

The chain carries TRBV27 and TRBJ1-2, with a possible D match to TRBD1 (6 bases). Germline V gene lookup returns CDR1 MNHEY and CDR2 SMNVEV (reference sequence). The CDR3 spans 14 residues. V shed 10 bases and J shed 0 bases, with 15 bases lying between them. The CDR3 bases are TGTGCCACCAGGGAGACAGGTACTAACTATGGCTACACCTTC. Protein product: CATRETGTNYGYTF.

The chain uses TRBV10-3 and TRBJ2-5, with 9 bases identical to TRBD1. J lost 3 bases, V lost 6 bases, and 5 bases had no gene match. The CDR3 length is 14 residues. Per the germline V gene, CDR1 is ENHRY and CDR2 is SYGVKD. As DNA, the CDR3 is TGTGCCATCAGAGGGACAGGGCAAAAAGAGACCCAGTACTTC. Its protein product is CAIRGTGQKETQYF.

DNA for the CDR3: TGTGCCAGCAGGGTTCAACTCTCCTCCTACAATGAGCAGTTCTTC. Its protein product is CASRVQLSSYNEQFF. The chain joins TRBV28 to TRBJ2-1; D remains unclear. With 6 bases removed from V and 0 bases from J, the gap between germline ends came to 12 bases. CDR1 is MDHEN, CDR2 SYDVKM, per germline. The CDR3 is 15 residues long.

The chain carries TRBV5-1 and TRBJ2-2; D remains ambiguous. The CDR3 spans 14 residues. Per the germline V gene, CDR1 is SGHRS and CDR2 is YFSETQ. Between the trimmed V and J ends, which lost 3 bases and 0 bases, there was a span of 6 bases. The CDR3 loop reads CASSSLSNTGELFF. The CDR3 nucleotides read TGCGCCAGCAGCTCCCTCTCGAACACCGGGGAGCTGTTTTTT.

On this clone itself: The same CDR3 arises from other DNA sequences in this sample as well. The chain recombines TRBV7-3 with TRBJ2-2, with 7 bases identical to TRBD2. The CDR3 extends over 16 amino acids. CDR1 is SGHTA, CDR2 FQGTGA, per germline. V was pared by 5 bases and J by 1 base, with 7 bases of the junction left unmatched. As DNA, the CDR3 is TGTGCCAGCAGCCCCCTCTCGGGAGGGAACACCGGGGAGCTGTTTTTT. It specifies CASSPLSGGNTGELFF.

The chain carries TRBV7-6 and TRBJ2-7, with D hard to call. The V end lost 5 bases, the J end lost 3 bases, and 14 bases lay between the germline ends. The CDR3 is made up of 14 amino acids. Per germline, CDR1 SGHVS and CDR2 FNYEAQ. CDR3 DNA: TGTGCCAGCAGCACCCACCAGGCAGACTACGAGCAGTACTTC. Protein: CASSTHQADYEQYF.

This clone was seen more than once but under ten times. The chain couples TRBV11-3 to TRBJ1-1; D possibly corresponds to TRBD1 (6 bases). Trimming left V 5 bases short and J 4 bases short, with 17 bases between. Germline CDR1 and CDR2: SGHNT and YENEEA. The CDR3 is 15 residues long. The CDR3 here is CASSAHPQGSTEAFF. The CDR3 nucleotides read TGTGCCAGCAGCGCACACCCACAGGGTTCCACTGAAGCTTTCTTT.

This sequence joins TRBV29-1 and TRBJ2-1; TRBD2 matches at 9 bases. This CDR3 region has 13 residues. J gave up 12 bases and V 7 bases, and 13 bases lay outside the gene matches. Germline V gene sequence: CDR1 SQVTM, CDR2 ANQGSEA. CDR3 DNA: TGCAGCGAGCGGACTAGCGCGAGACCTGGGCAGTTCTTC. Protein: CSERTSARPGQFF.

This chain joins TRBV9 and TRBJ2-1, with TRBD2 as a possible D gene (6 bases). CDR1 and CDR2 from the germline V gene are SGDLS and YYNGEE. The CDR3 contains 15 residues. Trimming cost V 4 bases and J 2 bases, with 13 bases left between them. Here the CDR3 reads CASSTLAWAYNEQFF. DNA for the CDR3: TGTGCCAGCAGCACCCTAGCGTGGGCCTACAATGAGCAGTTCTTC.

The chain joins TRBV2 to TRBJ1-1; D might be TRBD1 (5 bases). Germline V gene lookup returns CDR1 SNHLY and CDR2 FYNNEI. Trimming removed 7 bases at V and 1 base at J, with 10 bases between. The CDR3 contains 13 residues. The CDR3: CASNWGENTEAFF. In nucleotides, the CDR3 is TGTGCCAGCAATTGGGGGGAGAACACTGAAGCTTTCTTT.

The chain combines TRBV28 with TRBJ2-5; D perhaps matches TRBD1 (6 bases). Trimming removed 10 bases from V and 5 bases from J, with 20 bases in between. The CDR3 extends over 14 amino acids. Germline CDR1 is MDHEN and CDR2 is SYDVKM. The CDR3 reads CATSDTGRTETQYF. The CDR3 nucleotides read TGTGCCACATCGGACACAGGGAGAACTGAGACCCAGTACTTC.

The genes are TRBV5-6 and TRBJ2-3; the match to TRBD1 covers 9 bases. CDR1 and CDR2 from the germline V gene are SGHDT and YYEEEE. This CDR3 has 15 amino acids. Losses at the gene ends were 6 bases for V and 2 bases for J; bases not matched to a gene: 7. CDR3 sequence: CASNLGQGNTDTQYF. In nucleotides, the CDR3 is TGTGCCAGCAACCTGGGACAGGGCAACACAGATACGCAGTATTTT.

This clone was observed a few times. The CDR3 loop reads CASSEGSLSTEAFF. DNA for the CDR3: TGTGCCAGCAGTGAAGGGAGCCTAAGCACTGAAGCTTTCTTT. The V and J genes are TRBV6-5 and TRBJ1-1; D is undetermined. The V end was cut by 5 bases, the J end by 4 bases, with 14 bases between. The germline V gene has CDR1 MNHEY and CDR2 SVGAGI. The CDR3 covers 14 residues.

The rearrangement joins TRBV15 to TRBJ2-2; D unclear. V was shortened by 1 base and J by 0 bases, with 12 bases between the two germline ends. Looked up from germline, CDR1 is LNHNV and CDR2 is YYDKDF (reference sequence). There are 17 residues in the CDR3. The CDR3 loop is CATSRARLLTNTGELFF. DNA of the CDR3: TGTGCCACCAGCAGAGCGAGGTTACTAACGAACACCGGGGAGCTGTTTTTT.

J is TRBJ2-5 and V is TRBV30; TRBD1 is a possible D gene (5 bases). The CDR3 has 13 residues. The germline gives CDR1 GTSNPN, CDR2 SVGIG (reference sequence). Trimming left V 2 bases short and J 5 bases short, with 12 bases between. The CDR3 spells CAWSRRPGETQYF. The CDR3 bases are TGTGCCTGGAGTCGACGACCAGGGGAGACCCAGTACTTC.

The chain combines TRBV7-2 with TRBJ1-1; weak D call: TRBD1 (6 bases). The CDR3 runs 15 residues. In germline, CDR1 is SGHTA, CDR2 FQGNSA. V lost 1 base to trimming and J lost 1 base, with 10 bases between them. The CDR3 DNA follows: TGTGCCAGCAGCTTAGGCCCAGGGGAGAACACTGAAGCTTTCTTT. Protein product: CASSLGPGENTEAFF.

The gene calls are TRBV11-2 and TRBJ2-7, with D tentatively TRBD1 (6 bases). CDR3 length equals 15 residues. V was shortened by 2 bases and J by 6 bases, with 17 bases between the two germline ends. From germline, CDR1 is SGHAT and CDR2 FQNNGV. CDR3 protein: CASSLFGEGVTEQYF. CDR3 in DNA: TGTGCCAGCAGCTTATTCGGAGAGGGGGTTACCGAGCAGTACTTC.

This clone was recorded at least ten times. The chain joins TRBV16 to TRBJ1-2; D unclear. The V gene lost 0 bases and the J gene lost 0 bases, with 14 bases spanning the gap. The CDR3 spans 17 residues. The germline gives CDR1 KGHSY, CDR2 FQNENV. The CDR3 here is CASSQSPDNTANYGYTF. In nucleotides, the CDR3 is TGTGCCAGCAGCCAATCCCCAGATAATACCGCTAACTATGGCTACACCTTC.

The chain links TRBV7-9 to TRBJ2-1; D may be TRBD2 (5 bases). Trimming stripped 5 bases from V and 3 bases from J, with 8 bases between. The CDR3 sequence is 13 residues long. Germline-derived CDR1 and CDR2 are SEHNR and FQNEAQ (reference sequence). The CDR3 DNA sequence: TGTGCCAGCAGCCCCCGGGGCTACAATGAGCAGTTCTTC. Its protein is CASSPRGYNEQFF.

A single count supports this clone. The chain couples TRBV6-5 to TRBJ2-3, with 7 bases matching TRBD1. The V gene's germline CDR1 is MNHEY and CDR2 SVGAGI. Unmatched junction bases numbered 0, after V lost 5 bases and J lost 1 base. The CDR3 totals 13 residues. The CDR3 region has the DNA TGTGCCAGCAGTAGGGGGCGCACAGATACGCAGTATTTT. Its protein product is CASSRGRTDTQYF.

This clone was counted many times. The V call is TRBV28, the J call TRBJ2-5; 7 positions match TRBD2. This CDR3 has 16 residues. V trimming: 5 bases; J trimming: 3 bases; junction bases outside the gene matches: 12. Germline-derived CDR1 and CDR2 are MDHEN and SYDVKM. CDR3 DNA: TGTGCCAGCAGTGGCCCCCGCGGGAGTGGGGAAGAGACCCAGTACTTC. Translating it yields CASSGPRGSGEETQYF.

CDR3 nucleotide sequence: TGTGCCTGGAGTGGATTGAGCGATACGCAGTATTTT. Its protein is CAWSGLSDTQYF. The genes are TRBV30 and TRBJ2-3; D ambiguous. V shed 1 base and J shed 6 bases, with 8 bases lying between them. Germline CDR1 GTSNPN, CDR2 SVGIG (reference sequence). This CDR3 spans 12 amino acids. Complete variable domain (other parts from reference TRBV30 and TRBJ2-3): SQTIHQWPATLVQPVGSPLSLECTVEGTSNPNLYWYRQAAGRGLQLLFYSVGIGQISSEVPQNLSASRPQDRQFILSSKKLLLSDSGFYLCAWSGLSDTQYFGPGTRLTVL.

V and J are TRBV7-6 and TRBJ2-3, with D unresolved. The CDR3 is 14 amino acids. V shed 4 bases and J shed 0 bases, with 8 bases lying between them. Germline CDR1 reads SGHVS; CDR2 reads FNYEAQ. The CDR3 region has the DNA TGTGCCAGCAGCTACGACTCTAGCACAGATACGCAGTATTTT. Its translation is CASSYDSSTDTQYF.

This chain links TRBV29-1 with TRBJ1-5, with 8 nucleotides matching TRBD1. Germline loops: CDR1 SQVTM, CDR2 ANQGSEA. Trimming cost V 4 bases and J 4 bases; bases outside gene matches: 6. The CDR3 consists of 14 residues. Here the CDR3 reads CSVGGTGRNQPQHF. The DNA of the CDR3 is TGCAGCGTTGGCGGGACAGGACGGAATCAGCCCCAGCATTTT.

The rearrangement joins TRBV30 to TRBJ2-7; a weak D match, TRBD2 (5 bases). The CDR3 runs to 14 residues. Trimming took 2 bases from V and 3 from J, leaving 14 bases between them. Looked up from germline, CDR1 is GTSNPN and CDR2 is SVGIG (reference sequence). The CDR3 loop reads CAWSWEGGFYEQYF. In nucleotides, the CDR3 is TGTGCCTGGAGTTGGGAAGGCGGGTTCTACGAGCAGTACTTC.

Only one count was recorded for this clone. The chain couples TRBV5-1 to TRBJ2-2; D possibly corresponds to TRBD1 (5 bases). With 0 bases removed from V and 1 base from J, the gap between germline ends came to 7 bases. The CDR3 has 15 amino acids. The germline V gene has CDR1 SGHRS and CDR2 YFSETQ. The CDR3 region has the DNA TGCGCCAGCAGCTTGGTCCAGGGGAACACCGGGGAGCTGTTTTTT. This translates into CASSLVQGNTGELFF.

The chain carries TRBV7-8 and TRBJ2-2, with D tentatively TRBD2 (6 bases). Trimming shortened V by 2 bases and J by 6 bases, and 10 bases separated the two germline ends. Germline V lookup: CDR1 SGHVS, CDR2 FQNEAQ. The CDR3 totals 14 residues. The CDR3 DNA reads TGTGCCAGCAGCTTAAGGGAGGTAGCCGGGGAGCTGTTTTTT. This codes for CASSLREVAGELFF.